Listed here is a single T cell receptor (beta chain). Antigen specificity is unknown. This record belongs to a study of post-analysis software for immune sequencing data. Overall study results and limits: Normalized Chao1 diversity in multiple sclerosis patients fell significantly below that of controls. Samples sharing a preparation batch grouped tightly together when assessed by F measure. Comparison of patients with controls showed 4 to 6 TRBV segments more frequent in patients, TRBV5-6, TRBV5-1 and TRBV20-1 among them.

Prepared libraries of TCR beta cDNA carried unique molecular identifiers. TCRdb passed the PCR reads through MiXCR, listing each CDR3 protein once. The sample lists fewer than 850,000 distinct CDR3 sequences, less than 35% seen once, with more than 0.55% in the top ten. The germline V gene has CDR1 MNHEY and CDR2 SMNVEV (reference sequence). V was clipped by 7 bases and J by 4 bases, with 15 bases between them. This CDR3 contains 14 residues. The sequence was obtained from a girl aged 5-17 years with multiple sclerosis. The rearrangement joins TRBV27 to TRBJ2-3, with a tentative D call TRBD2 (5 bases). The sequenced material came from blood. CDR3 in DNA: TGTGCCAGCACTCCTCTCGGGAACTCAGATACGCAGTATTTT. This sequence encodes CASTPLGNSDTQYF.